Described below is a single T cell receptor beta chain sequence and its context. The assay was immunoSEQ multiplex PCR, and TCRdb's table has in-frame clones only and misses some. In the table there are approximately 60,000 clones, less than 95% of which are singletons. Germline V gives CDR1 PRHDT, CDR2 FYEKMQ (reference sequence). The ends were cut back, 5 bases at V and 0 bases at J, with 16 bases in the middle. The CDR3 has 16 residues. The data were taken from a study of OX40 agonist ivuxolimab in advanced cancers. The receptor was isolated from an adult with an advanced solid tumor such as melanoma, head and neck, liver or kidney cancer. The rearrangement uses TRBV13 and TRBJ1-1; D may be TRBD1 (5 bases). The specimen comprised CD4+ or CD8+ T cells sorted from blood, sampled in a trial of the OX40 agonist ivuxolimab. CDR3 loop: CASSALLDSLNTEAFF. The CDR3 DNA is TGTGCCAGCAGCGCCCTTCTCGACAGCTTGAACACTGAAGCTTTCTTT.